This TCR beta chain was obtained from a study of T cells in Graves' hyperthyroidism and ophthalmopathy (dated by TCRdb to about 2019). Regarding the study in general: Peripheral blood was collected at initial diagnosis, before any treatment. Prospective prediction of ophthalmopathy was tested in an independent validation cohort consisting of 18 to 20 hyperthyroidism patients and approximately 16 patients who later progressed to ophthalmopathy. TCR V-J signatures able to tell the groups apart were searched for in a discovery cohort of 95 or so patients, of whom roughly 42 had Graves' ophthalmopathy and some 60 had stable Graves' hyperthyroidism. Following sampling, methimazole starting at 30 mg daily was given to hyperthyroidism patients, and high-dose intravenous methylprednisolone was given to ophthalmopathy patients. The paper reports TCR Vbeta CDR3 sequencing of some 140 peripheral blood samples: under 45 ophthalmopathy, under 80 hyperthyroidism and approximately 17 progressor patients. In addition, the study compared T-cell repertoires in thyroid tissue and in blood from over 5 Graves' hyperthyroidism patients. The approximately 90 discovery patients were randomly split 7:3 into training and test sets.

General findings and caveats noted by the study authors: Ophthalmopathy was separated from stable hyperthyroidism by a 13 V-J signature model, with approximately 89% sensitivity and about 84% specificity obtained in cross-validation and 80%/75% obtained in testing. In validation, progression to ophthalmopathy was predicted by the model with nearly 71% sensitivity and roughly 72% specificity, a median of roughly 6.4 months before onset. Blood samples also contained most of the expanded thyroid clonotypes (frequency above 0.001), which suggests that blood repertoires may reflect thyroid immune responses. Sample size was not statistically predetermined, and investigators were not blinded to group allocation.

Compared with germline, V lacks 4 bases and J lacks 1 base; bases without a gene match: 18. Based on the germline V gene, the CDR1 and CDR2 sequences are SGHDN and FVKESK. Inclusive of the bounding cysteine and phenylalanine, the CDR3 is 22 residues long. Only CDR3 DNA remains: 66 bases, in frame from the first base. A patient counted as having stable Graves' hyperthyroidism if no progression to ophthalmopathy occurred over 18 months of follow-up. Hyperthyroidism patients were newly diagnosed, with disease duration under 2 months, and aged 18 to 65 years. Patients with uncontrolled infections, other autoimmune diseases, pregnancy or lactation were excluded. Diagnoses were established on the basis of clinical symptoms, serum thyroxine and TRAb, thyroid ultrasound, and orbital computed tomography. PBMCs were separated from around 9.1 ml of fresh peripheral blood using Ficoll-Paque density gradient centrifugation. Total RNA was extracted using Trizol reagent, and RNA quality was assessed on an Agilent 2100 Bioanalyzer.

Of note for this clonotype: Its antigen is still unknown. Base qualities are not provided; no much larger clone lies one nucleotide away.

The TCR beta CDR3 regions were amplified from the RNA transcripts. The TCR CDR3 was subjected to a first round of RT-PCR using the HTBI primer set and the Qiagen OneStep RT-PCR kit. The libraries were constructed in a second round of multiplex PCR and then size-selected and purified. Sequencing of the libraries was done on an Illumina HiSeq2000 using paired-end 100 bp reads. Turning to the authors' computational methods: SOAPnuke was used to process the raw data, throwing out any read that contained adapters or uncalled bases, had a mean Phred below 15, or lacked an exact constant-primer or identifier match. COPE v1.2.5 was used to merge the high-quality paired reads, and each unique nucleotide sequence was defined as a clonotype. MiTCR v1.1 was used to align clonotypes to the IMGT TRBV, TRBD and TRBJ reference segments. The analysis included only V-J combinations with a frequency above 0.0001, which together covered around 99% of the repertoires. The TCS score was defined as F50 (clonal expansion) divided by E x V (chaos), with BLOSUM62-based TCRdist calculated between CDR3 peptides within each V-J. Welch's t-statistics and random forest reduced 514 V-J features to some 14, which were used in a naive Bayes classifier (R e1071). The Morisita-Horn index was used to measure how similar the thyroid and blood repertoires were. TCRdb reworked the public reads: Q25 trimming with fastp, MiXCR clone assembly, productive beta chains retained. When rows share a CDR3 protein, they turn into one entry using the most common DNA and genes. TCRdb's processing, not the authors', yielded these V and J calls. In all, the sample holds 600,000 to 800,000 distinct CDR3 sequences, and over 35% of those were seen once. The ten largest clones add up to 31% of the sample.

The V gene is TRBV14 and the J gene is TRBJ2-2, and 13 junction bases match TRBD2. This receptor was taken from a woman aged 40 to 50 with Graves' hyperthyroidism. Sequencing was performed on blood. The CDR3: CASSRRGTRGLAGPQNTGELFF. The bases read TGTGCCAGCAGCCGTCGCGGGACGCGGGGACTAGCGGGACCCCAGAACACCGGGGAGCTGTTTTTT.